This T cell receptor beta chain emerged from a study of T and B cells in COVID-19 patients. Across the whole study: Peripheral blood came from COVID-19 patients with active infection or after recovery. The study, taken as a whole, reports: Of about 2,400 TCR clusters found only in the recovered cohort, a few dozen had low generation probability.

Multiplex PCR with BIOMED2 TRB-A/B primer pools amplified TRB rearrangements. TCRdb reanalysed the multiplex PCR reads using MiXCR and keeps one entry per CDR3 protein. This table holds around 21,000 distinct CDR3 sequences, over 25% found once. This clonotype was observed once. The antigen remains undetermined. A junction boundary mismatches the germline segment, possibly from a read error. Each TRB amplification used roughly 230-550 ng of genomic DNA from blood. The clonotype originates from a human donor who had recovered from COVID-19. Sequenced material: blood.

The CDR3 DNA sequence: TGTGCCAGCGGCTTAGTGGGGACACGGGGGCTCTACGAGCAGTACTTC. Its translation: CASGLVGTRGLYEQYF. This sequence joins TRBV11-3 and TRBJ2-7; D assignment may be TRBD1 or TRBD2 (6 bases each). CDR3 length: 16 amino acids. The germline V gene encodes CDR1 SGHNT and CDR2 YENEEA.